These T cell receptor beta chains were read from a single sample in a study of control samples from healthy donors and cancer patients. Libraries were prepared by immunoSEQ multiplex PCR; TCRdb keeps only in-frame clonotypes and omits some of them. The sample has around 90,000 clones; roughly 86% are singletons. The specimen sequenced was blood. The receptors were sampled from a man in his thirties or forties in good health. Both conserved end residues are part of each CDR3. Each record gives: J gene, V gene, CDR3 protein.

j_gene: TRBJ2-1
v_gene: TRBV5-1
CDR3aa: CASSFRTPQEEQFF

j_gene: TRBJ2-6
v_gene: TRBV5-1
CDR3aa: CASSLVANSGANVLTF

j_gene: TRBJ2-3
v_gene: TRBV7-9
CDR3aa: CASSQDSTDTQYF

j_gene: TRBJ2-1
v_gene: TRBV27
CDR3aa: CASSLGRGYNEQFF

j_gene: TRBJ1-2
v_gene: TRBV6-5
CDR3aa: CASRTLGQGNGYTF

j_gene: TRBJ1-2
v_gene: TRBV27
CDR3aa: CASSFARAYGYTF

j_gene: TRBJ1-6
v_gene: TRBV2
CDR3aa: CASKGRSSPLHF

j_gene: TRBJ2-6
v_gene: TRBV4-1
CDR3aa: CASSQAGTSGANVLTF

j_gene: TRBJ2-1
v_gene: TRBV30
CDR3aa: CAWSVRGSSYNEQFF

j_gene: TRBJ2-3
v_gene: TRBV7-2
CDR3aa: CASSNGGTQYF

j_gene: TRBJ1-1
v_gene: TRBV7-9
CDR3aa: CASSAGTGSTAFF

j_gene: TRBJ1-6
v_gene: TRBV12-5
CDR3aa: CASGFLLGVNSSYNSPLHF

j_gene: TRBJ1-2
v_gene: TRBV27
CDR3aa: CAGVSGYTF

j_gene: TRBJ2-7
v_gene: TRBV3-1/TRBV3-2
CDR3aa: CASSQVQAGSYEQYF

j_gene: TRBJ2-5
v_gene: TRBV27
CDR3aa: CASSFGQGAGETQYF

j_gene: TRBJ2-7
v_gene: TRBV4-2
CDR3aa: CASSLERGAGHEQYF

j_gene: TRBJ1-2
v_gene: TRBV28
CDR3aa: CASSPGGAKYYGYTF

j_gene: TRBJ2-7
v_gene: TRBV12-3/TRBV12-4
CDR3aa: CASAGGNYEQYF

j_gene: TRBJ1-5
v_gene: TRBV30
CDR3aa: CAWSQDSNQPQHF

j_gene: TRBJ1-2
v_gene: TRBV5-1
CDR3aa: CASSETGDYGYTF

j_gene: TRBJ1-1
v_gene: TRBV30
CDR3aa: CALRQGAGTEAFF

j_gene: TRBJ2-1
v_gene: TRBV29-1
CDR3aa: CSVVAGGLVNEQFF

j_gene: TRBJ1-1
v_gene: TRBV27
CDR3aa: CASSLGRGAFF

j_gene: TRBJ1-1
v_gene: TRBV6-1
CDR3aa: CASSEEQPLPGTMNTEAFF

j_gene: TRBJ2-1
v_gene: TRBV12-5
CDR3aa: CASGLVGGAELRYNEQFF

j_gene: TRBJ1-5
v_gene: TRBV6-6
CDR3aa: CASSPGQGRVSNQPQHF